Below, 9 T cell receptor beta chains from the same sample are listed, as sequenced in a study of CD8+ T cells in alopecia areata. Extracted RNA was reverse transcribed, and the resulting cDNA served as sequencing template. Measured with immunoSEQ multiplex PCR; TCRdb has only the in-frame clones, and not every one. This repertoire shows approximately 150,000 clones, 40% to 50% found once; its top ten account for about 6.4%. Sequencing input: CD4+ T cells sorted from blood. These receptors originate from a human donor with alopecia areata.

A remark on this clone: At one boundary the junction diverges from the germline segment, which might be a read error. The chain recombines TRBV20-1 with TRBJ2-1; possible D gene TRBD2, 5 bases. This CDR3 region has 11 residues. Germline-derived CDR1 and CDR2 are DFQATT and SNEGSKA (reference sequence). CDR3 in DNA: TGCAGTGCGGACGACTACCATGAGCAGTTCTTC. Translation: CSADDYHEQFF.

This clone came up a few times. The V call is TRBV5-1, the J call TRBJ2-1, with 8 positions matching TRBD2. The germline V gene encodes CDR1 SGHRS and CDR2 YFSETQ. This CDR3 spans 14 amino acids. Trimming cost V 1 base and J 6 bases; bases outside gene matches: 3. The CDR3 bases are TGCGCCAGCAGCTTGTTGGGGACTAGCAATGAGCAGTTCTTC. Translation gives CASSLLGTSNEQFF. Together with reference TRBV5-1 and TRBJ2-1, the CDR3 gives the full variable domain: KAGVTQTPRYLIKTRGQQVTLSCSPISGHRSVSWYQQTPGQGLQFLFEYFSETQRNKGNFPGRFSGRQFSNSRSEMNVSTLELGDSALYLCASSLLGTSNEQFFGPGTRLTVL.

The rearrangement joins TRBV29-1 to TRBJ2-1; D gene ambiguous. The CDR3 loop spans 11 amino acids. CDR1 and CDR2 (germline): SQVTM, ANQGSEA. V shed 8 bases and J shed 8 bases, with 13 bases lying between them. The CDR3 coding sequence is TGCAGCACCCGAACGGGTTATGAGCAGTTCTTC. Amino acid sequence: CSTRTGYEQFF.

This clone was seen just once. The V call is TRBV5-4, the J call TRBJ2-1, with 14 bases identical to TRBD2. Germline loops: CDR1 SGHNT, CDR2 YYREEE (reference sequence). Trimming cost V 4 bases and J 8 bases; bases outside gene matches: 5. The CDR3 totals 15 residues. CDR3 region: CASSGGLAGVDEQFF. CDR3 bases: TGTGCCAGCAGCGGGGGACTAGCGGGAGTTGATGAGCAGTTCTTC.

The V gene is TRBV6-5, the J gene TRBJ2-1; 8 bases are a match to TRBD1. This CDR3 comprises 14 residues. Losses at the gene ends were 8 bases for V and 3 bases for J; bases not matched to a gene: 6. Germline CDR1 MNHEY, CDR2 SVGAGI. CDR3 nucleotide sequence: TGTGCCAGCGCCTGGACAGGGAACTACAATGAGCAGTTCTTC. Its protein is CASAWTGNYNEQFF.

This sequence joins TRBV29-1 and TRBJ1-2, with TRBD1 matching 11 bases. The CDR3 length is 13 residues. Per germline, CDR1 SQVTM and CDR2 ANQGSEA. V lost 7 bases to trimming and J lost 3 bases; unmatched junction nucleotides: 4. For the CDR3, the DNA is TGCAGCGCCTCGGACAGGGGGCACTATGGCTACACCTTC. This sequence encodes CSASDRGHYGYTF.

This clone was observed once. The V call is TRBV7-2, the J call TRBJ1-1; TRBD1 might be the D (5 bases). From germline, CDR1 is SGHTA and CDR2 FQGNSA. Trimming shortened V by 1 base and J by 4 bases, and 13 bases separated the two germline ends. The CDR3 runs to 15 residues. CDR3 DNA: TGTGCCAGCAGCTTAGAGGCAGGGCGGACCACTGAAGCTTTCTTT. Translated: CASSLEAGRTTEAFF.

This clone was counted a single time. The genes are TRBV28 and TRBJ2-1; 11 bases line up with TRBD2. The germline V gene has CDR1 MDHEN and CDR2 SYDVKM. The CDR3 spans 16 residues. The junction had 7 bases not matched to a gene; V was cut back by 2 bases and J by 7 bases. The CDR3 nucleotides read TGTGCCAGCAGTTTAGGGATACTAGCGGGAGAGAATGAGCAGTTCTTC. Protein sequence: CASSLGILAGENEQFF.

This chain connects TRBV30 to TRBJ2-3; D is unclear. Germline V gene sequence: CDR1 GTSNPN, CDR2 SVGIG (reference sequence). The CDR3 has 11 residues. V lost 5 bases, J lost 1 base, and 4 bases lay in between. CDR3 sequence reads: CAWGGTDTQYF. The CDR3 bases are TGTGCCTGGGGGGGCACAGATACGCAGTATTTT.